This is a list of T cell receptor beta chains from one sample in a study of blood T cell repertoires in COVID-19. The repertoire was sequenced with immunoSEQ multiplex PCR; TCRdb's copy has only in-frame clones and lacks some. The sample has some 46,000 clones; about 86% are singletons. Sequenced: peripheral blood. Receptors were obtained from an elderly woman with acute or convalescent COVID-19. The CDR3 runs from the conserved cysteine through the conserved F or W. The D gene is left open where the match is weak. Not all rows give a size; the values are once, few, many and, for expanded clones, a class.

TRBJ2-3	NA	TRBD2	TRBV29-1	TGCAGCGTCACAAAGGCGAGCGGGGGGGCTGCGAGTACGCAGTATTTT	CSVTKASGGAASTQYF
TRBJ2-7	NA	TRBD1	TRBV5-6	TGTGCCAGCAGCCCAATAGGGGGCCTCGGCGAGCAGTACTTC	CASSPIGGLGEQYF
TRBJ2-1	NA	TRBD2	TRBV3-1/TRBV3-2	TGTGCCAGCAGCCAACTAGCGGCTAGCTCCTACAATGAGCAGTTCTTC	CASSQLAASSYNEQFF
TRBJ1-2	NA	TRBD1	TRBV7-8	TGTGCCAGCAGCTTATTCGTCCCGGGACAGTCCCCTAACTATGGCTACACCTTC	CASSLFVPGQSPNYGYTF
TRBJ2-4	NA	TRBD2	TRBV2	TGTGCCAGCAGTGATGCTAGCGGGGGGGCCGGGGCCAAAAACATTCAGTACTTC	CASSDASGGAGAKNIQYF
TRBJ1-5	NA	NA	TRBV2	TGTGCCAGCAGTGAACGACAGTCTACTCAGCCCCAGCATTTT	CASSERQSTQPQHF
TRBJ1-5	NA	NA	TRBV4-2	TGTGCCAGCAGCCAAGAAACGGGGGGCAATCAGCCCCAGCATTTT	CASSQETGGNQPQHF
TRBJ2-5	few	NA	TRBV5-1	TGCGCCAGCAGCTACGGGGGACCCGGAGAGACCCAGTACTTC	CASSYGGPGETQYF
TRBJ1-2	few	TRBD1	TRBV5-1	TGCGCCAGCAGCTCCCAGACAGGGGGTGGCTATGGCTACACCTTC	CASSSQTGGGYGYTF
TRBJ1-1	NA	NA	TRBV5-1	TGCGCCAGCAGCTTGGATGTGCTTACGGACACTGAAGCTTTCTTT	CASSLDVLTDTEAFF
TRBJ1-1	few	NA	TRBV20-1	TGCAGTGCTAGTTCTGCCAGGCTGAACACTGAAGCTTTCTTT	CSASSARLNTEAFF
TRBJ1-2	NA	TRBD1	TRBV12-3/TRBV12-4	TGTGCCAGCAACATACAGGGGGCGGGAGGCTACACCTTC	CASNIQGAGGYTF
TRBJ1-3	NA	TRBD1	TRBV11-2	TGTGCCAGCAGCCGACAGGGGTTATCTGGAAACACCATATATTTT	CASSRQGLSGNTIYF
TRBJ1-4	NA	TRBD1	TRBV5-1	TGCGCCAGCAGGGTGGGACAGAATAATGAAAAACTGTTTTTT	CASRVGQNNEKLFF
TRBJ1-2	NA	TRBD1	TRBV6-5	TGTGCCAGCACAAACCCGGGACAGGGGGACGGCTACACCTTC	CASTNPGQGDGYTF
TRBJ1-4	NA	NA	TRBV27	TGTGCCAGCAGTTTGACGGGAGGCGAAAAACTGTTTTTT	CASSLTGGEKLFF
TRBJ1-5	NA	NA	TRBV18	TGTGCCAGCTCACCCAATTCCGGACGGGGATATTATAGCAATCAGCCCCAGCATTTT	CASSPNSGRGYYSNQPQHF
TRBJ2-1	once	TRBD2	TRBV4-1	TGCGCCAGCAGCCAAGATCGAGCGGGGTCCTACAATGAGCAGTTCTTC	CASSQDRAGSYNEQFF
TRBJ2-1	once	TRBD1	TRBV19	TGTGCCAGTAGTATAGACGGGACAGGGGATAATGAGCAGTTCTTC	CASSIDGTGDNEQFF
TRBJ2-7	NA	TRBD2	TRBV6-5	TGTGCCAGCAGTAAAACTAGCGGGGACCCCTACGAGCAGTACTTC	CASSKTSGDPYEQYF
TRBJ1-4	NA	TRBD1	TRBV2	TGTGCCAGCAGGATGAGCAGGGGGCCAACTGAAAAACTGTTTTTT	CASRMSRGPTEKLFF
TRBJ2-1	NA	TRBD2	TRBV19	TGTGCCAGTAGTGCCTTAGCGGGGGGCAGCAATGAGCAGTTCTTC	CASSALAGGSNEQFF
TRBJ2-7	NA	NA	TRBV6-5	TGTGCCAGCAGGGCGGGGGCGCGGGTCTACGAGCAGTACTTC	CASRAGARVYEQYF
TRBJ2-7	NA	NA	TRBV29-1	TGCAGCGTTGAAGCCGGGACTTACTCCTACGAGCAGTACTTC	CSVEAGTYSYEQYF
TRBJ2-3	NA	NA	TRBV7-9	TGTGCCAGCAGCTTATCGGCTAGCAAGGGCACAGATACGCAGTATTTT	CASSLSASKGTDTQYF
TRBJ1-3	NA	NA	TRBV2	TGTGCCAGCAGTGGGGCAGGGCCCCTCTCTGGAAACACCATATATTTT	CASSGAGPLSGNTIYF
TRBJ1-5	NA	TRBD1	TRBV19	TGTGCCAGTAGTATAAGACAGGGAGTAAATAGCAATCAGCCCCAGCATTTT	CASSIRQGVNSNQPQHF
TRBJ1-5	NA	NA	TRBV6-5	TGTGCCAGCAGTTGGGGGGGGACCGAGCAGCCCCAGCATTTT	CASSWGGTEQPQHF
TRBJ2-1	NA	NA	TRBV6-6	TGTGCCAGCCTTCAAACAGGACCGAGCTCCTACAATGAGCAGTTCTTC	CASLQTGPSSYNEQFF
TRBJ2-2	NA	NA	TRBV9	TGTGCCAGCAGCGTAGGGGCGATGCTGAACACCGGGGAGCTGTTTTTT	CASSVGAMLNTGELFF
TRBJ1-2	NA	TRBD1	TRBV4-1	TGCGCCAGCAGCCGGGACAGGATTTTCTATGGCTACACCTTC	CASSRDRIFYGYTF
TRBJ2-6	NA	TRBD1	TRBV2	TGTGCCAGCAGGATAGGGGGCGGCTCTGGGGCCAACGTCCTGACTTTC	CASRIGGGSGANVLTF
TRBJ1-4	NA	NA	TRBV5-1	TGCGCCAGCGGCCAGAATGAAAAACTGTTTTTT	CASGQNEKLFF
TRBJ1-1	NA	NA	TRBV7-9	TGTGCCAGCAGCGATACTGGGAGAAGGAACACTGAAGCTTTCTTT	CASSDTGRRNTEAFF
TRBJ2-5	NA	TRBD2	TRBV19	TGTGCCAGTAGGCGCAGCGGGGGGTCCCAAGAGACCCAGTACTTC	CASRRSGGSQETQYF
TRBJ1-2	NA	NA	TRBV5-1	TGCGCCAGCAGCTTGGCCGGGGAATCTTCATGGTATGGCTACACCTTC	CASSLAGESSWYGYTF
TRBJ1-2	NA	NA	TRBV11-2	TGTGCCAGCAGCATTGGCTTGAACTATGGCTACACCTTC	CASSIGLNYGYTF
TRBJ1-3	NA	NA	TRBV30	TGTGCCTGGACCCCAAATACCTATGGAAACACCATATATTTT	CAWTPNTYGNTIYF
TRBJ1-2	NA	TRBD1	TRBV5-1	TGCGCCAGCAGCTCATCCGGGACAGGGAACTATGGCTACACCTTC	CASSSSGTGNYGYTF
TRBJ2-3	NA	TRBD2	TRBV15	TGTGCCACCAGCGGGGAGCGGGGGGACACAGATACGCAGTATTTT	CATSGERGDTDTQYF
TRBJ1-2	NA	NA	TRBV15	TGTGCCACCAGCATCGGTGGGGTAGGGGAGGACTATGGCTACACCTTC	CATSIGGVGEDYGYTF
TRBJ1-2	NA	NA	TRBV9	TGTGCCAGCGGACTAGGGGACTCCTACAGCTATGGCTACACCTTC	CASGLGDSYSYGYTF
TRBJ2-7	NA	NA	TRBV4-1	TGCGCCAACCCGACGGGGCGGGGGCCTGGCTACGAGCAGTACTTC	CANPTGRGPGYEQYF
TRBJ2-3	NA	NA	TRBV6-6	TGTGCCAGCAGTCTTGACCGGGAGTATCTCACAGATACGCAGTATTTT	CASSLDREYLTDTQYF
TRBJ2-3	once	TRBD1	TRBV2	TGTGCCAGCATTCTTGGGACAGCCTCAGATACGCAGTATTTT	CASILGTASDTQYF
TRBJ2-1	NA	NA	TRBV5-1	TGCGCCAGCAGCTTGAGAGACGGGGGCAATGAGCAGTTCTTC	CASSLRDGGNEQFF
TRBJ1-4	once	NA	TRBV6-5	TGTGCCAGCAGTTACTCTTTTTCCCAGGCAAATGAAAAACTGTTTTTT	CASSYSFSQANEKLFF
TRBJ1-1	NA	NA	TRBV4-1	TGCGCCAGCAGCCAAGGTCCCACAATGAACACTGAAGCTTTCTTT	CASSQGPTMNTEAFF
TRBJ1-4	NA	NA	TRBV11-2	TGTGCCAGCAGCTTAGATGGGGGCCGGAATGAAAAACTGTTTTTT	CASSLDGGRNEKLFF
TRBJ1-6	NA	TRBD1	TRBV18	TGTGCCAGCTCAACCGACAGGGGATCTTCACCCCTCCACTTT	CASSTDRGSSPLHF
TRBJ1-2	NA	TRBD1	TRBV27	TGTGCCAGCAAGGGGGACAGGGGTCACCGAGGCTACACCTTC	CASKGDRGHRGYTF
TRBJ1-2	NA	TRBD1	TRBV9	TGTGCCAGCAGCGTAGAGACAGGGGAGGGCTATGGCTACACCTTC	CASSVETGEGYGYTF
TRBJ2-2	once	TRBD2	TRBV2	TGTGCCAGCGGCGGACTAGCGGGGAAGTCCGGGGAGCTGTTTTTT	CASGGLAGKSGELFF
TRBJ1-2	few	NA	TRBV6-6	TGTGCCAGCAGCCAGCGAGCCTCCGGGGACTATGGCTACACCTTC	CASSQRASGDYGYTF